This T cell receptor beta chain was recovered during a study of blood T cell repertoires in COVID-19. Study in general: Both acute and convalescent COVID-19 samples were obtained from the United States, Italy and Spain. Sample material is recorded as cDNA or gDNA derived from T cells, B-cell-depleted T cells, or PBMCs.

The CDR3 loop spans 13 amino acids. CDR1 is SGHRS and CDR2 is YFSETQ in the germline V gene. Trimming cost V 4 bases and J 4 bases; bases outside gene matches: 2. Per the original methods: Amplification of reference gene primers was used by the study to estimate nucleated cell counts. Generated by immunoSEQ multiplex PCR, the TCRdb table keeps only in-frame clones and is missing some. Clonal size and the V and J genes are those of that table, whereas D and trimming came from the DNA. The data hold almost 200,000 clones, with around 81% observed a single time. In Seattle, patients joined the study during active infection and were tracked longitudinally.

Sequenced material: peripheral blood. This chain uses TRBV5-1 with TRBJ1-2, with TRBD1 matching over 9 bases. The sequence was obtained from a man aged 60-69 years with COVID-19, enrolled during active disease. CDR3 in DNA: TGCGCCAGCAGCAGGGGACAGGGCTATGGCTACACCTTC. This gives the protein CASSRGQGYGYTF.